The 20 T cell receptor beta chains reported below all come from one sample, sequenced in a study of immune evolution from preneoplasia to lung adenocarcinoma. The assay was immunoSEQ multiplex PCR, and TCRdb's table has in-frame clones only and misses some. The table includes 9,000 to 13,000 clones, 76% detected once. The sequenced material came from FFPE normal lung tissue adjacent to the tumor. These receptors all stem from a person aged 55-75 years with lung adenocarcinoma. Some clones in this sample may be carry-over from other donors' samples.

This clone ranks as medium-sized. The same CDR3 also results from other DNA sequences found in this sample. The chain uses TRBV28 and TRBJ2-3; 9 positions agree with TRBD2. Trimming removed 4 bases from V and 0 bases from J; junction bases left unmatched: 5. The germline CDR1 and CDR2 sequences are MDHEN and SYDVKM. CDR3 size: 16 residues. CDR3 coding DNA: TGTGCCAGCAGTTCATCTAGCGGGACCAGCACAGATACGCAGTATTTT. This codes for CASSSSSGTSTDTQYF.

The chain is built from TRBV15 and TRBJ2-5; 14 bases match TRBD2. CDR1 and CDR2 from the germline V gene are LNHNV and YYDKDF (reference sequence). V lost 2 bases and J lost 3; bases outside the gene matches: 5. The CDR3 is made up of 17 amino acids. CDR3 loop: CATSRPLGLAGEETQYF. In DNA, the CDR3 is TGTGCCACCAGCAGACCCCTGGGACTAGCGGGAGAAGAGACCCAGTACTTC.

The CDR3 DNA follows: TGTGCCTGGAGGAGCAACAGGGAGGAGCAGTTCTTC. As protein: CAWRSNREEQFF. The chain has TRBV30 and TRBJ2-1, with TRBD1 as a possible D gene (6 bases). The CDR3 length is 12 residues. V was shortened by 3 bases and J by 10 bases, with 13 bases between the two germline ends. The germline gives CDR1 GTSNPN, CDR2 SVGIG (reference sequence). Based on the CDR3 plus reference TRBV30 and TRBJ2-1, the full variable domain is SQTIHQWPATLVQPVGSPLSLECTVEGTSNPNLYWYRQAAGRGLQLLFYSVGIGQISSEVPQNLSASRPQDRQFILSSKKLLLSDSGFYLCAWRSNREEQFFGPGTRLTVL.

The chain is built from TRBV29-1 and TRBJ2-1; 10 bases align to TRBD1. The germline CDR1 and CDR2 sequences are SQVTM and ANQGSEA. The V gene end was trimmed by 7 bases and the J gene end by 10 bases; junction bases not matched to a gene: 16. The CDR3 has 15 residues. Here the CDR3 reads CSARQGANREREQFF. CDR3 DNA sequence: TGCAGCGCCAGACAGGGGGCCAACCGGGAGCGGGAGCAGTTCTTC.

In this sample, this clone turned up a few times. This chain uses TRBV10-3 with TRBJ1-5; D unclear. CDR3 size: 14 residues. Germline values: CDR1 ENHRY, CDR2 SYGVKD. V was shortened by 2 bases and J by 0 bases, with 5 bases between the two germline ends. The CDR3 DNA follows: TGTGCCATCAGTGAGAAGGGTAGCAATCAGCCCCAGCATTTT. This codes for CAISEKGSNQPQHF.

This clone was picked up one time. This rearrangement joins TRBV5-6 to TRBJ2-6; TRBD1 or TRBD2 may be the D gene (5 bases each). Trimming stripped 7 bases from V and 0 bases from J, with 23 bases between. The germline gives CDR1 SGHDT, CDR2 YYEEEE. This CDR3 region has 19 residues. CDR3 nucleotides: TGTGCCAGCCAACTGGTGGGGGATTTAAGTAACTCTGGGGCCAACGTCCTGACTTTC. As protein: CASQLVGDLSNSGANVLTF.

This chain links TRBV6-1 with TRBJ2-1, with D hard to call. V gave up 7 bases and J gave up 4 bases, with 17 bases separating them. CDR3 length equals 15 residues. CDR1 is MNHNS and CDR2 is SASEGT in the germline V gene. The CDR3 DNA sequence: TGTGCCAGCACCTTAACAGTCTCACCTTACAATGAGCAGTTCTTC. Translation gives CASTLTVSPYNEQFF.

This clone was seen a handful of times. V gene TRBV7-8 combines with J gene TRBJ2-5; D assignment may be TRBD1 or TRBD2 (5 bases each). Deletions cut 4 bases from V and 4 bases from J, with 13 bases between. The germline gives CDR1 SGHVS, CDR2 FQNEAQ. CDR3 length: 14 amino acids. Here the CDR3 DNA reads TGTGCCAGCAGCTACGCAGGGAGTAGAGAGACCCAGTACTTC. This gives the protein CASSYAGSRETQYF.

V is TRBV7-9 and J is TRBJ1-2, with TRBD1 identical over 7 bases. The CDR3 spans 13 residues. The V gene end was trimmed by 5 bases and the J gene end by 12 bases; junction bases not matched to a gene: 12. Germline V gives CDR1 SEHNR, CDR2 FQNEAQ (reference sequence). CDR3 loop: CASSPGTAGKNTF. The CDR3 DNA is TGTGCCAGCAGCCCGGGGACAGCTGGTAAAAACACCTTC.

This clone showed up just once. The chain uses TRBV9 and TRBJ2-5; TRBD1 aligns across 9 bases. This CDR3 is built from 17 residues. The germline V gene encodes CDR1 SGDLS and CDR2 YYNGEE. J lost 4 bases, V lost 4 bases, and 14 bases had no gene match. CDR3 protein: CASSRTPGQGTGETQYF. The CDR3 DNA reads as TGTGCCAGCAGCCGGACCCCGGGACAGGGCACAGGAGAGACCCAGTACTTC. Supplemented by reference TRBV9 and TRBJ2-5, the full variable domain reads DSGVTQTPKHLITATGQRVTLRCSPRSGDLSVYWYQQSLDQGLQFLIQYYNGEERAKGNILERFSAQQFPDLHSELNLSSLELGDSALYFCASSRTPGQGTGETQYFGPGTRLLVL.

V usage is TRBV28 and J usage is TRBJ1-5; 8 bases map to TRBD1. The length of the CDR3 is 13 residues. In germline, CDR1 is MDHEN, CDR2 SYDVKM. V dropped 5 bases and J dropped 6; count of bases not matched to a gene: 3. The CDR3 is CASSDRGGQPQHF. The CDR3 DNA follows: TGTGCCAGCAGTGACAGGGGCGGTCAGCCCCAGCATTTT.

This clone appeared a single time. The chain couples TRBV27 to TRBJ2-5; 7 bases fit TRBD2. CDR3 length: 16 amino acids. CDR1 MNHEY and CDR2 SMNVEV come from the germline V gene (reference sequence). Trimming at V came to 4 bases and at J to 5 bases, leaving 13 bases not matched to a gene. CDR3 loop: CASSSLTSRRRETQYF. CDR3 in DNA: TGTGCCAGCAGTTCCCTGACTAGCCGGAGGCGGGAGACCCAGTACTTC.

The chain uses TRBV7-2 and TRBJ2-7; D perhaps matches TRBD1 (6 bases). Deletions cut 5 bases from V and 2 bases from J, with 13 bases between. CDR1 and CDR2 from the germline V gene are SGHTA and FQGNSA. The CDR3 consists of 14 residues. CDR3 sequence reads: CASSESSGAYEQYF. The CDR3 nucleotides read TGTGCCAGCAGCGAAAGTTCAGGGGCCTACGAGCAGTACTTC.

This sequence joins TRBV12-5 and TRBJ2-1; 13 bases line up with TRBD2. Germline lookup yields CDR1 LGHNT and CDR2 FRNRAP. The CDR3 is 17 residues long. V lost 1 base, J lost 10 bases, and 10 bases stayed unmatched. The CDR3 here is CASGLGQSGLAGEEQFF. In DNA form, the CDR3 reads TGTGCTAGTGGTTTGGGGCAATCAGGACTAGCGGGAGAGGAGCAGTTCTTC. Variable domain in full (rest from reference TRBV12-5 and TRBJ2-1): DARVTQTPRHKVTEMGQEVTMRCQPILGHNTVFWYRQTMMQGLELLAYFRNRAPLDDSGMPKDRFSAEMPDATLATLKIQPSEPRDSAVYFCASGLGQSGLAGEEQFFGPGTRLTVL.

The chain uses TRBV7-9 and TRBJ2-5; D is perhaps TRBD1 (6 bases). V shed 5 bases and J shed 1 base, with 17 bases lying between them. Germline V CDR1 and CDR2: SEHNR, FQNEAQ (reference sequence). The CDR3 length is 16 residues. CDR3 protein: CASSPDLSTGQETQYF. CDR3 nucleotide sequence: TGTGCCAGCAGCCCGGATCTTTCGACAGGCCAAGAGACCCAGTACTTC.

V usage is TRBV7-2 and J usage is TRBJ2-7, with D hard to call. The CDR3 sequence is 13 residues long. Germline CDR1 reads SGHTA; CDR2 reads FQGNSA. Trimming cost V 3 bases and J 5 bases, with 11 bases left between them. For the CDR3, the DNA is TGTGCCAGCAGCTTTGGATCTGTGGACGAGCAGTACTTC. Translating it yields CASSFGSVDEQYF.

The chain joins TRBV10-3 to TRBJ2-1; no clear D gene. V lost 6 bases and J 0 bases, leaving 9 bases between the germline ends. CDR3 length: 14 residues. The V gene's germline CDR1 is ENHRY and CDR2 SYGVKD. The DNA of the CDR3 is TGTGCCATCAGCGAAAGCGACTCCTACAATGAGCAGTTCTTC. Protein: CAISESDSYNEQFF.

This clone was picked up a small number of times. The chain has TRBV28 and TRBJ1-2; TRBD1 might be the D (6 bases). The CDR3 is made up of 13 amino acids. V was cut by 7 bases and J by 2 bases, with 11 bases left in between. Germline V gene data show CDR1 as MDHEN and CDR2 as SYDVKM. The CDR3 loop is CASTPGQNYGYTF. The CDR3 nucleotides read TGTGCCAGCACCCCTGGACAGAACTATGGCTACACCTTC.

The CDR3 protein is CASSPGKDPRPQYF. DNA of the CDR3: TGTGCCAGCAGTCCCGGGAAGGATCCCCGGCCCCAGTACTTC. V usage is TRBV6-1 and J usage is TRBJ2-5; D is perhaps TRBD2 (5 bases). Germline CDR1 and CDR2: MNHNS and SASEGT. V was pared by 5 bases and J by 9 bases, with 19 bases between. The CDR3 has 14 residues.

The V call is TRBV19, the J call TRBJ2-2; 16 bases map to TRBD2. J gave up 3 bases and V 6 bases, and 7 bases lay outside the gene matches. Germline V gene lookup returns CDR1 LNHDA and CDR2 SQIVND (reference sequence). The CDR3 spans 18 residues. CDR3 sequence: CASRGLAGGWVDTGELFF. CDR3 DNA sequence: TGTGCCAGTAGGGGACTAGCGGGAGGGTGGGTTGACACCGGGGAGCTGTTTTTT.